The 9 T cell receptor beta chains in this list originate from one sample, sequenced in a study of identical twins. TCRdb analysed the 5' RACE reads with MiXCR anew, one entry per CDR3 protein. This table holds hundreds of thousands of distinct CDR3 sequences, about a fifth found once. These data were likewise used in another study, on yellow fever vaccine responses in identical twins.

Sequenced material: CD4+ T cells sorted from blood. The source of these receptors is a woman under 30 in good health.

The rearrangement uses TRBV29-1 and TRBJ2-2; D possibly corresponds to TRBD2 (5 bases). The V gene's germline CDR1 is SQVTM and CDR2 ANQGSEA. The V gene lost 3 bases and the J gene lost 1 base, with 12 bases spanning the gap. This CDR3 is 15 amino acids long. The CDR3 DNA is TGCAGCGTTGAGCGGAGGTTCGGGAACACCGGGGAGCTGTTTTTT. Protein: CSVERRFGNTGELFF.

The V call is TRBV27, the J call TRBJ2-3; maybe TRBD1 (6 bases). Looked up from germline, CDR1 is MNHEY and CDR2 is SMNVEV (reference sequence). Trimming took off 4 bases at V and 1 base at J, with 15 bases between the two ends. The CDR3 is 16 amino acids. In DNA, the CDR3 is TGTGCCAGCAGTTCCATTCCAGGGGCGGGCACAGATACGCAGTATTTT. Its protein product is CASSSIPGAGTDTQYF.

In its sample, this clonotype was seen a few times. The V gene is TRBV5-6, the J gene TRBJ2-2, with a possible D match to TRBD2 (6 bases). Germline V gene sequence: CDR1 SGHDT, CDR2 YYEEEE. The CDR3 totals 15 residues. Between the trimmed V and J ends, which lost 2 bases and 6 bases, there was a span of 14 bases. CDR3 coding DNA: TGTGCCAGCAGCTTCGGGACTGTGAGTGCCGGGGAGCTGTTTTTT. It is translated as CASSFGTVSAGELFF.

Many counts were recorded for this clonotype. The gene calls are TRBV28 and TRBJ2-3, with 7 nucleotides matching TRBD1. There are 17 residues in the CDR3. V lost 5 bases to trimming and J lost 0 bases; unmatched junction nucleotides: 11. The V gene's germline CDR1 is MDHEN and CDR2 SYDVKM. The CDR3 DNA follows: TGTGCCAGCAGTCCACAGGGGACCCTAGATAGCACAGATACGCAGTATTTT. Amino acids: CASSPQGTLDSTDTQYF.

The chain links TRBV9 to TRBJ2-7; tentative D call: TRBD2 (5 bases). The ends were cut back, 5 bases at V and 0 bases at J, with 15 bases in the middle. Germline V gene sequence: CDR1 SGDLS, CDR2 YYNGEE. The CDR3 totals 15 residues. The CDR3 is CASSPLVGSSYEQYF. As DNA, the CDR3 is TGTGCCAGCAGTCCCCTGGTGGGGAGCTCCTACGAGCAGTACTTC.

This clonotype occurred a few times. The chain joins TRBV7-9 to TRBJ1-2; D perhaps matches TRBD1 (6 bases). The CDR3 runs 13 residues. Deletions cut 3 bases from V and 6 bases from J, with 11 bases between. Germline CDR1 is SEHNR and CDR2 is FQNEAQ (reference sequence). The CDR3 here is CASSLQQGHGYTF. DNA for the CDR3: TGTGCCAGCAGCTTGCAACAGGGACATGGCTACACCTTC.

The rearrangement uses TRBV12-3 or TRBV12-4 and TRBJ1-6, with 10 bases matching TRBD1. The length of the CDR3 is 16 residues. The V and J ends lost 5 bases and 9 bases, in that order; junction bases with no gene match: 10. The CDR3 DNA sequence: TGTGCCAGCAGTCGCACTATTGGGACAGGGGCTTCACCCCTCCACTTT. Protein sequence: CASSRTIGTGASPLHF.

This clonotype was seen at least ten times. The J gene is TRBJ2-6, the V gene TRBV29-1; no clear D gene. The CDR3 spans 14 residues. The V gene lost 3 bases and the J gene lost 1 base, with 7 bases spanning the gap. CDR1 SQVTM and CDR2 ANQGSEA come from the germline V gene. This chain's CDR3 is CSVDSTSGANVLTF. The DNA for the CDR3 is TGCAGCGTTGATTCAACGTCTGGGGCCAACGTCCTGACTTTC.

The chain recombines TRBV28 with TRBJ2-7, with D maybe TRBD1 (6 bases). The CDR3 extends over 15 amino acids. Between the trimmed V and J ends, which lost 4 bases and 2 bases, there was a span of 15 bases. The germline CDR1 and CDR2 sequences are MDHEN and SYDVKM. The CDR3, as DNA: TGTGCCAGCAGTTCCGGGCAGGGGCCCCCCTACGAGCAGTACGTC. Its translation: CASSSGQGPPYEQYV.